This TCR beta chain appears in the sequencing data of a study of tumor and adjacent non-tumor tissue in lung cancer. Study-level background: Each sample yielded roughly 4.2 million productive TCRbeta reads on average. General observations from the study: Shorter survival was associated with higher TCR diversity in tumors. Compared with tumor, normal lung showed significantly lower TCR diversity. Top 100 clones took a larger repertoire share in normal lung.

This sample's RNA came from whole unsorted tissue. To note about this clonotype: Its antigen is undetermined.

TCRbeta libraries were built with three rounds of nested PCR, modified from ARM-PCR. From the multiplex PCR reads, TCRdb called clonotypes with MiXCR, one entry per CDR3 protein. The sample records around 99,000 distinct CDR3 sequences, approximately 82% being singletons. Sequences were obtained from lung tumor tissue. This TCR derives from an older woman with non-small cell lung cancer.

CDR3 region: CSDAQGLGSYGYTF. The CDR3 DNA follows: TGCAGCGATGCACAGGGGCTAGGGAGTTATGGCTACACCTTC. J is TRBJ1-2 and V is TRBV29-1, with 7 nucleotides matching TRBD1. V was clipped by 7 bases and J by 5 bases; unmatched bases: 13. This CDR3 region has 14 residues. Germline lookup yields CDR1 SQVTM and CDR2 ANQGSEA.